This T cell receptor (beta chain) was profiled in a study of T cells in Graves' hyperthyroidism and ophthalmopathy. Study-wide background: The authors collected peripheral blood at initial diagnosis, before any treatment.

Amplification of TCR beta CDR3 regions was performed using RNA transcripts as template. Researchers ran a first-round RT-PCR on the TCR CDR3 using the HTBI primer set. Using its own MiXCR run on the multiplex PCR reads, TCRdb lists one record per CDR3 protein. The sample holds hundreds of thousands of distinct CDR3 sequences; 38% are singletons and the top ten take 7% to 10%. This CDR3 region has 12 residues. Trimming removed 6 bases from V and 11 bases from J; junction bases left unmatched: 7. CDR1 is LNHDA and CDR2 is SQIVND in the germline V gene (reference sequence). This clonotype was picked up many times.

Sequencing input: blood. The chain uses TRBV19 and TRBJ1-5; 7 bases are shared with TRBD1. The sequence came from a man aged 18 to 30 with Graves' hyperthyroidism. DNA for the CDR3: TGTGCCAGTAGCAGGACAGGCCTAGCCCAGCATTTT. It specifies CASSRTGLAQHF. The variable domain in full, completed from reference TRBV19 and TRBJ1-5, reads DGGITQSPKYLFRKEGQNVTLSCEQNLNHDAMYWYRQDPGQGLRLIYYSQIVNDFQKGDIAEGYSVSREKKESFPLTVTSAQKNPTAFYLCASSRTGLAQHFGDGTRLSIL.